The source of this TCR beta chain is a study of blood T cell repertoires in COVID-19. In the study overall: Sources were T cells, B-cell-depleted T cells, or PBMCs; the material itself was cDNA or gDNA.

The assay was immunoSEQ multiplex PCR, and TCRdb's table has in-frame clones only and misses some. This sample has 70,000 to 95,000 clones; roughly 96% occur once, and the top ten carry about 4.5%. The CDR3 has 13 residues. CDR1 and CDR2 (germline): LNHDA, SQIVND (reference sequence). The germline V and J ends were trimmed by 5 bases and 2 bases, with 8 bases remaining between them. The V and J genes are TRBV19 and TRBJ2-3; D gene unclear. The TCR sequence derives from a human donor with active COVID-19. The donor label of this sample is uncertain. Sequenced material: peripheral blood. The CDR3 here is CASSWSVTDTQYF. In nucleotides, the CDR3 is TGTGCCAGTAGTTGGTCGGTCACAGATACGCAGTATTTT.